The 24 T cell receptor beta chains below were found in one sample sequenced in a study of cytomegalovirus exposure and HLA in healthy donors. Primers included in the PCR were 60 Vbeta and 13 Jbeta primers. Sequencing was performed with immunoSEQ multiplex PCR; in TCRdb, only in-frame clones are kept and a portion is missing. Of about 140,000 clones detected, about 72% appear once; the ten largest clones hold about 4.5%. The source material was PBMCs. The receptor source for this set is a man aged 55 to 69 in good health and CMV-seronegative.

This sequence joins TRBV5-1 and TRBJ2-1; the match to TRBD1 covers 10 bases. This CDR3 has 14 amino acids. From germline, CDR1 is SGHRS and CDR2 YFSETQ. Trimming at V came to 0 bases and at J to 9 bases, leaving 3 bases not matched to a gene. The CDR3 coding sequence is TGCGCCAGCAGCTTGGGACAGGGGGCAGGTGAGCAGTTCTTC. Its translation is CASSLGQGAGEQFF.

V and J are TRBV2 and TRBJ1-5; 9 bases are shared with TRBD1. Germline CDR1 SNHLY, CDR2 FYNNEI. The CDR3 is 15 amino acids. Trimming at V came to 6 bases and at J to 4 bases, leaving 7 bases not matched to a gene. The CDR3 loop reads CASRLTGGLNQPQHF. The CDR3 bases are TGTGCCAGCAGGCTAACAGGGGGCCTTAATCAGCCCCAGCATTTT.

This rearrangement joins TRBV6-5 to TRBJ2-3, with TRBD1 matching over 8 bases. Trimming removed 5 bases from V and 6 bases from J; junction bases left unmatched: 7. CDR1 and CDR2 from the germline V gene are MNHEY and SVGAGI. There are 14 residues in the CDR3. In nucleotides, the CDR3 is TGTGCCAGCAGTGTCTACCAGGGGGCGGATACGCAGTATTTT. The encoded protein is CASSVYQGADTQYF.

This clone was recorded only once. V is TRBV10-3 and J is TRBJ2-4; TRBD1 agrees at 8 bases. The CDR3 contains 14 residues. Losses at the gene ends were 3 bases for V and 11 bases for J; bases not matched to a gene: 9. Germline V gene lookup returns CDR1 ENHRY and CDR2 SYGVKD. CDR3 sequence (DNA): TGTGCCATCAGTGACCAGGACAGGGATGGGTTTCAGTACTTC. It is translated as CAISDQDRDGFQYF.

This clone was counted once. This sequence joins TRBV29-1 and TRBJ1-3; the D is unclear. The CDR3 is made up of 14 amino acids. The germline V and J ends were trimmed by 6 bases and 0 bases, with 12 bases remaining between them. Germline CDR1 is SQVTM and CDR2 is ANQGSEA. This CDR3 is CSVQQNLSGNTIYF. DNA for the CDR3: TGCAGCGTCCAACAAAACCTCTCTGGAAACACCATATATTTT.

The rearrangement joins TRBV5-1 to TRBJ1-1, with TRBD1 matching 8 bases. CDR3 length equals 12 residues. The V and J ends lost 4 bases and 8 bases, in that order; junction bases with no gene match: 4. The germline V gene has CDR1 SGHRS and CDR2 YFSETQ. The CDR3 DNA follows: TGCGCCAGCAGCGTGGGGGACAGGGAAGCTTTCTTT. Its protein is CASSVGDREAFF.

Details on this clone: This specimen includes other DNA sequences encoding the same CDR3. The chain recombines TRBV7-6 with TRBJ1-5; 9 positions match TRBD1. The germline CDR1 and CDR2 sequences are SGHVS and FNYEAQ. This CDR3 is built from 15 residues. The junction had 2 bases not matched to a gene; V was cut back by 1 base and J by 4 bases. CDR3 nucleotide sequence: TGTGCCAGCAGCTTAGGGACAGGGGAAAATCAGCCCCAGCATTTT. Residues: CASSLGTGENQPQHF. Variable domain in full (rest from reference TRBV7-6 and TRBJ1-5): GAGVSQSPRYKVTKRGQDVALRCDPISGHVSLYWYRQALGQGPEFLTYFNYEAQQDKSGLPNDRFSAERPEGSISTLTIQRTEQRDSAMYRCASSLGTGENQPQHFGDGTRLSIL.

V usage is TRBV7-6 and J usage is TRBJ1-1; 9 nucleotides agree with TRBD1. CDR3 length: 15 amino acids. Germline lookup yields CDR1 SGHVS and CDR2 FNYEAQ. V shed 4 bases and J 2 bases; nucleotides not matched to a gene: 5. The chain's CDR3 is CASSSLTGGNTEAFF. In DNA form, the CDR3 reads TGTGCCAGCAGCTCTCTGACAGGGGGAAACACTGAAGCTTTCTTT.

The rearrangement uses TRBV19 and TRBJ2-4; 7 bases fit TRBD1. Germline trimming cut 5 bases from V and 0 bases from J; bases unmatched to any gene: 4. The CDR3 extends over 15 amino acids. Germline V gene data show CDR1 as LNHDA and CDR2 as SQIVND (reference sequence). This CDR3 reads CASSSHRGAKNIQYF. CDR3 sequence (DNA): TGTGCCAGTAGTTCTCACAGGGGAGCCAAAAACATTCAGTACTTC.

The J gene is TRBJ2-1, the V gene TRBV2, with D perhaps matching TRBD1 (6 bases). Deletions cut 10 bases from V and 10 bases from J, with 11 bases between. The germline CDR1 and CDR2 sequences are SNHLY and FYNNEI. The CDR3 is 10 amino acids. The CDR3 nucleotides are TGTGCCACGGGACAAGAAGAGCAGTTCTTC. Translating gives CATGQEEQFF. Full variable domain (outside the CDR3, taken from reference TRBV2 and TRBJ2-1): EPEVTQTPSHQVTQMGQEVILRCVPISNHLYFYWYRQILGQKVEFLVSFYNNEISEKSEIFDDQFSVERPDGSNFTLKIRSTKLEDSAMYFCATGQEEQFFGPGTRLTVL.

The V gene is TRBV15, the J gene TRBJ2-1, with unresolved D. V lost 0 bases, J lost 8 bases, and 14 bases lay in between. The CDR3 extends over 15 amino acids. Germline CDR1 is LNHNV and CDR2 is YYDKDF (reference sequence). CDR3 sequence (DNA): TGTGCCACCAGCAGAGATCCCGCAGCGCGAGATGAGCAGTTCTTC. This sequence encodes CATSRDPAARDEQFF.

The V call is TRBV5-1, the J call TRBJ1-4, with D maybe TRBD1 (5 bases). Trimming pared 4 bases from V and 5 bases from J, leaving 15 bases between. The germline CDR1 and CDR2 sequences are SGHRS and YFSETQ. The CDR3 length is 15 residues. The CDR3 sequence: CASSPAGPPNEKLFF. The CDR3 DNA sequence: TGCGCCAGCAGCCCTGCGGGACCGCCGAATGAAAAACTGTTTTTT.

The chain employs TRBV5-8 and TRBJ1-5; tentatively, D is TRBD1 (6 bases). The CDR3 totals 16 residues. Trimming removed 0 bases at V and 0 bases at J, with 10 bases between. Germline V gene data show CDR1 as SGHTS and CDR2 as YDEGEE. CDR3 DNA sequence: TGTGCCAGCAGCTTGGAAGGGGGTTTTAGCAATCAGCCCCAGCATTTT. This codes for CASSLEGGFSNQPQHF.

Worth noting for this clone: Other DNA sequences in the sample encode the same CDR3. The rearrangement links TRBV6-5 to TRBJ1-1; D unclear. The CDR3 totals 14 residues. V lost 0 bases and J 0 bases, leaving 5 bases between the germline ends. Germline assignment: CDR1 MNHEY and CDR2 SVGAGI. The DNA for the CDR3 is TGTGCCAGCAGTTACTCGAGGTTGAACACTGAAGCTTTCTTT. It codes for CASSYSRLNTEAFF.

This clone was found a few times. As DNA, the CDR3 is TGCGCCAGCAGCGGAGATATTAGGACAGCCATGTACAATGAGCAGTTCTTC. Its protein is CASSGDIRTAMYNEQFF. The chain couples TRBV10-1 to TRBJ2-1; D perhaps matches TRBD1 (6 bases). Per the germline V gene, CDR1 is WNHNN and CDR2 is SYGVQD (reference sequence). CDR3 length: 17 residues. V was shortened by 6 bases and J by 4 bases, with 22 bases between the two germline ends.

J is TRBJ2-1 and V is TRBV28; maybe TRBD2 (6 bases). The CDR3 contains 17 residues. The V gene lost 2 bases and the J gene lost 0 bases, with 14 bases spanning the gap. Germline CDR1 reads MDHEN; CDR2 reads SYDVKM. CDR3 sequence (DNA): TGTGCCAGCAGTTTAGATGGGACTGAAAGCTCCTACAATGAGCAGTTCTTC. It codes for CASSLDGTESSYNEQFF.

The V gene is TRBV6-5, the J gene TRBJ1-2, with D possibly TRBD1 on 5 matching bases. Trimming stripped 0 bases from V and 6 bases from J, with 17 bases between. Germline V gene sequence: CDR1 MNHEY, CDR2 SVGAGI. The CDR3 consists of 16 residues. The CDR3 here is CASSYSMGGGIHGYTF. The CDR3 DNA reads TGTGCCAGCAGTTACTCGATGGGGGGAGGCATCCATGGCTACACCTTC.

The chain combines TRBV10-2 with TRBJ1-2, with 8 bases that match TRBD1. Unmatched junction bases numbered 14, after V lost 5 bases and J lost 6 bases. This CDR3 region has 16 residues. Per the germline V gene, CDR1 is WSHSY and CDR2 is SAAADI. The CDR3 DNA follows: TGCGCCAGCAGTATCGCCGGGACAGGAATGGGGGATGGCTACACCTTC. Translated: CASSIAGTGMGDGYTF.

The chain has TRBV7-2 and TRBJ2-1, with D tentatively TRBD1 (5 bases). The V and J ends lost 3 bases and 6 bases respectively, with 12 bases between them. The germline gives CDR1 SGHTA, CDR2 FQGNSA. This CDR3 region has 14 residues. The CDR3 is CASSFRDISNEQFF. The CDR3 nucleotides are TGTGCCAGCAGCTTCAGGGATATCTCCAATGAGCAGTTCTTC.

The chain uses TRBV19 and TRBJ2-5; 7 bases agree with TRBD2. The CDR3 extends over 13 amino acids. Per the germline V gene, CDR1 is LNHDA and CDR2 is SQIVND (reference sequence). Trimming cost V 4 bases and J 4 bases; bases outside gene matches: 3. For the CDR3, the DNA is TGTGCCAGTAGTAGGGGGGGAAGAGAGACCCAGTACTTC. Its translation is CASSRGGRETQYF.

The V and J genes are TRBV6-1 and TRBJ1-5; 7 bases fit TRBD1. Trimming removed 6 bases from V and 3 bases from J; junction bases left unmatched: 5. This CDR3 spans 14 amino acids. Germline V gene lookup returns CDR1 MNHNS and CDR2 SASEGT. The CDR3 nucleotides are TGTGCCAGCAGCTCCGACAGGGACAATCAGCCCCAGCATTTT. Protein: CASSSDRDNQPQHF.

This clone was observed a handful of times. This chain links TRBV28 with TRBJ2-2; 7 bases agree with TRBD2. J gave up 5 bases and V 7 bases, and 16 bases lay outside the gene matches. Germline CDR1 reads MDHEN; CDR2 reads SYDVKM. The CDR3 contains 17 residues. CDR3 sequence (DNA): TGTGCCAGCATAGAGGCGACGGCGGGGGTCGGGACCGGGGAGCTGTTTTTT. It specifies CASIEATAGVGTGELFF.

The V call is TRBV6-1, the J call TRBJ2-1; 11 bases agree with TRBD2. There are 16 residues in the CDR3. Germline V gene lookup returns CDR1 MNHNS and CDR2 SASEGT. With V trimmed by 0 bases and J by 6 bases, 4 bases remained unmatched. The CDR3 region has the DNA TGTGCCAGCAGTGAAGCCGGACTAGCGGGTTCCAATGAGCAGTTCTTC. Protein product: CASSEAGLAGSNEQFF.

The J gene is TRBJ2-1, the V gene TRBV11-3; maybe TRBD1 (6 bases). From germline, CDR1 is SGHNT and CDR2 YENEEA. There are 15 residues in the CDR3. V lost 5 bases, J lost 7 bases, and 18 bases lay in between. The CDR3 loop reads CASSNREHVQNEQFF. The DNA for the CDR3 is TGTGCCAGCAGCAACAGGGAACATGTTCAAAATGAGCAGTTCTTC.